This passage covers 7 T cell receptor beta chains from one sample sequenced in a study of CD4 T cells in relation to SARS-CoV-2 and coronaviruses (dated by TCRdb to the early 2020s). CD4+ T cells from unexposed donors were collected before the COVID-19 pandemic (2011-2018). Library preparation was by the immunoSEQ multiplex PCR assay. As stored in TCRdb, this immuneACCESS dataset retains in-frame rearrangements with V and J assigned. A fraction of the clones does not appear; measured against another copy, unresolved V genes explain less than half of the discrepancy, and the remainder lacks a known reason. Within this sample are tens of thousands of clones, with 86% of them counted one time only. The ten largest clones represent roughly 1.5% of the sample. Sequenced material: memory CD4+ T cells from PBMCs. The label giving this sample's cell subset or site can be read as: memory (non-naive) CD4+ T cells. The receptor source for this set is a human donor in good health.

The rearrangement links TRBV3-1 (or the pseudogene TRBV3-2) to TRBJ2-7; D gene ambiguous. The V and J ends lost 4 bases and 7 bases respectively, with 14 bases between them. Germline V gives CDR1 LGHDT, CDR2 YNNKEL (reference sequence). The CDR3 spans 13 residues. CDR3: CASSLSGSNEQYF. Here the CDR3 DNA reads TGTGCCAGCAGCCTCTCAGGCAGTAATGAGCAGTACTTC.

This chain uses TRBV20-1 with TRBJ1-5; the match to TRBD1 covers 11 bases. There are 16 residues in the CDR3. The germline V gene encodes CDR1 DFQATT and CDR2 SNEGSKA (reference sequence). V shed 3 bases and J 6 bases; nucleotides not matched to a gene: 10. As DNA, the CDR3 is TGCAGTGCTAGTCCTGCGGACAGGGGGCGAGGTCAGCCCCAGCATTTT. It codes for CSASPADRGRGQPQHF.

This clone was found once. The CDR3 coding sequence is TGTGCCAGCAGTTGGGAGGGACTAGCGCCAGAGCAGTTCTTC. Translating gives CASSWEGLAPEQFF. The rearrangement joins TRBV6-5 to TRBJ2-1; 10 positions agree with TRBD2. Germline-derived CDR1 and CDR2 are MNHEY and SVGAGI. The CDR3 runs 14 residues. V shed 4 bases, J shed 10 bases, and the junction held 7 bases outside the gene matches.

The chain recombines TRBV6-5 with TRBJ2-5; TRBD1 matches 11 bases. CDR1 MNHEY and CDR2 SVGAGI come from the germline V gene. CDR3 length: 15 amino acids. J was trimmed by 5 bases and V by 6 bases; bases with no gene match: 8. This CDR3 reads CASSPGTGGLETQYF. The CDR3 region has the DNA TGTGCCAGCAGCCCCGGGACAGGGGGATTGGAGACCCAGTACTTC.

This chain joins TRBV24-1 and TRBJ2-1; 9 bases map to TRBD1. The CDR3 totals 16 residues. CDR1 and CDR2 (germline): KGHDR, SFDVKD. Trimming at V came to 3 bases and at J to 7 bases, leaving 9 bases not matched to a gene. The CDR3 nucleotides read TGTGCCACCAGTGATCTAACCGGGACAGGGCCTAATGAGCAGTTCTTC. The encoded protein is CATSDLTGTGPNEQFF.

The V gene is TRBV24-1, the J gene TRBJ2-1, with a possible D match to TRBD1 (6 bases). The germline gives CDR1 KGHDR, CDR2 SFDVKD. The CDR3 loop spans 13 amino acids. Trimming stripped 7 bases from V and 0 bases from J, with 6 bases between. CDR3 protein: CATRDSSYNEQFF. CDR3 nucleotide sequence: TGTGCCACCAGGGACAGCTCCTACAATGAGCAGTTCTTC.

Of note for this clone: Germline and junction disagree at one end, which may indicate a read error. This chain connects TRBV18 to TRBJ2-5; maybe TRBD2 (5 bases). This CDR3 has 15 amino acids. The germline CDR1 and CDR2 sequences are KGHSH and LQKENI. The CDR3 nucleotides are TGTGCCAGCTCACCTACTAACACTTTGGGAGAGGCCCAGTACTTC. This sequence encodes CASSPTNTLGEAQYF. The full variable domain, its missing parts supplied by reference TRBV18 and TRBJ2-5, is NAGVMQNPRHLVRRRGQEARLRCSPMKGHSHVYWYRQLPEEGLKFMVYLQKENIIDESGMPKERFSAEFPKEGPSILRIQQVVRGDSAAYFCASSPTNTLGEAQYFGPGTRLLVL.